This T cell receptor (beta chain) derives from a study of blood T cell repertoires in COVID-19. Study context: In each case, the material was cDNA or gDNA derived from T cells, B-cell-depleted T cells, or PBMCs.

Original handling: Amplification with reference gene primers provided the estimates of nucleated cell counts. Produced via immunoSEQ multiplex PCR; TCRdb's table is partial and in-frame only. V and J calls and clone size are those listed in that table; D and trimming were worked out from the DNA. The sample holds a few hundred thousand clones, 75% to 90% seen once. Participants reported their clinical history, and cohort assignment relied on those reports. Among Cohort 3 donors, those recovered had two negative PCRs, clearance, or symptom resolution. The source of this sequence is a woman in her fifties or sixties who had recovered from COVID-19. The sequenced material came from PBMCs or T cells enriched from blood (not recorded which).

CDR3 in amino acids: CASSAGQERRSFNYGYTF. The CDR3 DNA sequence: TGCGCCAGCAGCGCGGGACAGGAACGTCGATCCTTTAACTATGGCTACACCTTC. The J gene is TRBJ1-2, the V gene TRBV5-1; 8 nucleotides agree with TRBD1. CDR3 size: 18 residues. Trimming at V came to 4 bases and at J to 1 base, leaving 15 bases not matched to a gene. The germline gives CDR1 SGHRS, CDR2 YFSETQ. The entire variable domain, with the rest obtained from reference TRBV5-1 and TRBJ1-2, is as follows: KAGVTQTPRYLIKTRGQQVTLSCSPISGHRSVSWYQQTPGQGLQFLFEYFSETQRNKGNFPGRFSGRQFSNSRSEMNVSTLELGDSALYLCASSAGQERRSFNYGYTFGSGTRLTVV.